The rows below give T cell receptor beta chains drawn from one sample of a study of control samples from healthy donors and cancer patients. Clones were read by immunoSEQ multiplex PCR, and TCRdb kept only the in-frame ones, dropping some. The sample records approximately 100,000 clones, about 90% being singletons. The sample taken for sequencing was blood. The receptors stem from a man aged 25-45 years in good health. The CDR3 runs from the conserved cysteine through the conserved F or W. D genes are given only for firm matches. Size tells how often a clone was seen (once, few, many) or the class of an expanded clone, and some rows leave it out.

V	size	D	J	DNA	CDR3
TRBV7-2	.	.	TRBJ1-5	TGTGCCAGCAGCTTATCTCGCAGCAATCAGCCCCAGCATTTT	CASSLSRSNQPQHF
TRBV30	once	.	TRBJ2-7	TGTGCCTGGGACCCTCCGGCCTCTGGCGACTACGAGCAGTACTTC	CAWDPPASGDYEQYF
TRBV18	.	TRBD1	TRBJ1-6	TGTGCCAGCTCACCAAGGGACAGGGTGATTTCACCCCTCCACTTT	CASSPRDRVISPLHF
TRBV4-1	.	.	TRBJ2-7	TGCGCCAGCAGCCCCTCCGACAGACCCCACTCCTACGAGCAGTACTTC	CASSPSDRPHSYEQYF
TRBV2	.	.	TRBJ1-2	TGTGCCAGCACCTTGACAGCCTTAGCTAACTATGGCTACACCTTC	CASTLTALANYGYTF
TRBV7-2	once	TRBD2	TRBJ2-1	TGTGCCAGCAGCTTAGGGGGACTAGCGGGAGGGCGCGGCTACAATGAGCAGTTCTTC	CASSLGGLAGGRGYNEQFF
TRBV10-1	.	.	TRBJ2-5	TGCGCCAGGGTACCTTTGGGATGCCGAGAGACCCAGTACTTC	CARVPLGCRETQYF
TRBV6-1	few	.	TRBJ1-6	TGTGCCAGCAGTGAATTCTATCCACCCCTCCACTTT	CASSEFYPPLHF
TRBV16	.	TRBD2	TRBJ2-1	TGTGCCAGCAGCCAATCGCTAGCGGGAATTTACAATGAGCAGTTCTTC	CASSQSLAGIYNEQFF
TRBV27	.	.	TRBJ1-2	TGTGCCAGCAGTCCCGGGGTAGGGTATGGCTACACCTTC	CASSPGVGYGYTF
TRBV28	.	TRBD1	TRBJ1-5	TGTGCCAGCAGTCAGGACAGGGTCATCCAGCCCCAGCATTTT	CASSQDRVIQPQHF
TRBV5-1	.	TRBD1	TRBJ2-7	TGCGCCAGCAGCTCGGGACAGGGAGGCTACGAGCAGTACTTC	CASSSGQGGYEQYF
TRBV11-3	.	.	TRBJ1-5	TGTGCCAGCAGCTTAAGCCCCAATCAGCCCCAGCATTTT	CASSLSPNQPQHF
TRBV30	.	TRBD2	TRBJ2-5	TGTGCCTGCCTAGCGGGAGGGTACCAAGAGACCCAGTACTTC	CACLAGGYQETQYF
TRBV7-9	.	TRBD2	TRBJ2-1	TGTGCCAGCAGCCCAGGACTAGCGGGAGAATATGAGCAGTTCTTC	CASSPGLAGEYEQFF
TRBV7-3	.	TRBD2	TRBJ2-1	TGTGCCAGCAGCACCGACCCCGGACTAGCAGCAAATGAGCAGTTCTTC	CASSTDPGLAANEQFF
TRBV6-1	.	.	TRBJ1-2	TGTGCCAGCAGTGAGGACGGCGACTATGGCTACACCTTC	CASSEDGDYGYTF
TRBV6-5	.	.	TRBJ1-2	TGTGCCAGCAGTTACGACGTCGGCTATGGCTACACCTTC	CASSYDVGYGYTF
TRBV3-1/TRBV3-2	.	TRBD2	TRBJ2-7	TGTGCCAGCAGACCTGGGGCGGGAGCATCCTACGAGCAGTACTTC	CASRPGAGASYEQYF
TRBV6-5	.	.	TRBJ2-7	TGTGCCAGCAGTTACTCGTCCGGGAAGGGACACGAGCAGTACTTC	CASSYSSGKGHEQYF
TRBV4-2	once	.	TRBJ2-2	TGTGCCAGCAGACCCGGGGCCGCCCGCTCCGGGGAGCTGTTTTTT	CASRPGAARSGELFF
TRBV27	.	.	TRBJ2-3	TGTGCCAGCAGTACCTCCCCCACAGATACGCAGTATTTT	CASSTSPTDTQYF
TRBV2	.	.	TRBJ2-1	TGTGCCAGCAGTGACCGTCCTACTAGCCCTGAGCAGTTCTTC	CASSDRPTSPEQFF
TRBV11-1	few	TRBD1	TRBJ2-7	TGTGCCAGCAGGGTGAGGGACAGAGGCTACGAGCAGTACTTC	CASRVRDRGYEQYF
TRBV3-1/TRBV3-2	.	TRBD1	TRBJ2-1	TGTGCCAGCAGCCAAAAGTGGACAGGGGAGGGGGGCGAGCAGTTCTTC	CASSQKWTGEGGEQFF
TRBV5-1	.	.	TRBJ1-1	TGCGCCAGCAGCTTGGCCCGGACAGACCCCAATGAAGCTTTCTTT	CASSLARTDPNEAFF
TRBV4-2	once	TRBD1	TRBJ2-7	TGTGCCAGCAGCCAAGATCCGACAGGGGGGCCCTACGAGCAGTACTTC	CASSQDPTGGPYEQYF
TRBV5-1	.	TRBD1	TRBJ1-3	TGCGCCAGCAGCTCAGGTACAGGGGAGTCTGGAAACACCATATATTTT	CASSSGTGESGNTIYF
TRBV5-6	once	.	TRBJ2-7	TGTGCCAGCAGCTTGGCTGGCGGTGGATACGAGCAGTACTTC	CASSLAGGGYEQYF
TRBV18	.	.	TRBJ2-6	TGTGCCAGCTCACCACCAACCAACGGGGCCAACGTCCTGACTTTC	CASSPPTNGANVLTF
TRBV9	.	.	TRBJ1-3	TGTGCCAGCAGCGCGGGGCCCTTCTCTGGAAACACCATATATTTT	CASSAGPFSGNTIYF
TRBV6-5	.	.	TRBJ1-3	TGTGCCAGCATTGGGGACTCTGGAAACACCATATATTTT	CASIGDSGNTIYF
TRBV19	.	.	TRBJ2-1	TGTGCCAGTAGTATTAGTAATTACAATGAGCAGTTCTTC	CASSISNYNEQFF
TRBV4-1	.	.	TRBJ2-1	TGCGCCAGCAGCCAAGGCTGGGAGGGGGACGTCAATGAGCAGTTCTTC	CASSQGWEGDVNEQFF
TRBV2	.	TRBD2	TRBJ2-7	TGTGCCAGCAGCAGTCCGAGCGGGAGGGCCTTCTACGAGCAGTACTTC	CASSSPSGRAFYEQYF
TRBV27	.	.	TRBJ1-1	TGTGCCAGCAGCCCGAAAGGATACGAAGCTTTCTTT	CASSPKGYEAFF
TRBV7-2	.	.	TRBJ2-5	TGTGCCAGCAGCTTAGTGGCTAGCCAAGAGACCCAGTACTTC	CASSLVASQETQYF
TRBV4-2	.	TRBD1	TRBJ2-7	TGTGCCAGCAGCCCAGGACAGGGGGCATGGCAGGAGCAGTACTTC	CASSPGQGAWQEQYF
TRBV2	.	TRBD1	TRBJ1-2	TGTGCCAGCAAGGGACAGGGGAATGGTGGCTACACCTTC	CASKGQGNGGYTF
TRBV7-2	once	.	TRBJ2-5	TGTGCCAGCAGCTCGCTAGGTAGTGTGAACTTC	CASSSLGSVNF
TRBV19	once	TRBD1	TRBJ1-2	TGTGCCACTAACCGCCCAGGGGGAGAAAACTATGGCTACACCTTC	CATNRPGGENYGYTF
TRBV19	.	.	TRBJ2-7	TGTGCCAGTAGTATCTTGGCACAAAACTCCTACGAGCAGTACTTC	CASSILAQNSYEQYF
TRBV6-1	.	TRBD1	TRBJ1-4	TGTGCCAGCAGTGGTTCTCGTGGCAGGGGGCGAGGGGAAAAACTGTTTTTT	CASSGSRGRGRGEKLFF
TRBV3-1/TRBV3-2	.	TRBD1	TRBJ1-2	TGTGCCAGCAGCCAAGGACAGGGGAACTATGGCTACACCTTC	CASSQGQGNYGYTF